Shown below are 31 T cell receptor beta chains from a single sample sequenced in a study of CD4 and CD8 cells across lung adenocarcinoma regions. Using its own MiXCR run on the PCR reads, TCRdb lists one record per CDR3 protein. The sample consists of around 18,000 distinct CDR3 sequences, roughly 51% of them appearing once. Sequenced sample: CD8+ T cells from the center of a lung tumor. These receptor sequences come from a female donor with lung adenocarcinoma. The CD4 and CD8 labels of this study may be unreliable.

The genes are TRBV6-1 and TRBJ2-5; maybe TRBD2 (6 bases). V gave up 2 bases and J gave up 5 bases, with 15 bases separating them. The CDR3 contains 15 residues. Per germline, CDR1 MNHNS and CDR2 SASEGT. The CDR3 nucleotides are TGTGCCAGCAGTGAATTCTTGCGGGATGGGGAGACCCAGTACTTC. Translating it yields CASSEFLRDGETQYF.

This clonotype was seen repeatedly, ten times or more. This chain links TRBV6-5 with TRBJ2-1; the match to TRBD1 covers 8 bases. The assigned J gene may be wrong: the sequence end matches TRBJ2-7 better. CDR3 length equals 15 residues. CDR1 is MNHEY and CDR2 is SVGAGI in the germline V gene. CDR3 coding DNA: TGTGCCAGCAGTTTAACCGGGACAGGCGCCTACGAGCAGTACTTC. Protein product: CASSLTGTGAYEQYF.

The DNA for the CDR3 is TGTGCCAGCAGCGGATTCCCCGGGAGGGGTGGCTACACCTTC. Its translation: CASSGFPGRGGYTF. The rearrangement uses TRBV9 and TRBJ1-2, with a tentative D call TRBD1 (5 bases). Germline assignment: CDR1 SGDLS and CDR2 YYNGEE. The CDR3 runs to 14 residues. Deletions cut 3 bases from V and 7 bases from J, with 16 bases between.

The V and J genes are TRBV6-5 and TRBJ2-1; D remains unclear. Germline V gene data show CDR1 as MNHEY and CDR2 as SVGAGI. The CDR3 is 14 residues long. Trimming left V 7 bases short and J 0 bases short, with 10 bases between. The CDR3 DNA follows: TGTGCCAGCAAGTTGGACCACTCCTACAATGAGCAGTTCTTC. It translates to CASKLDHSYNEQFF.

This chain connects TRBV27 to TRBJ2-5; unclear D gene. The closer fit of TRBJ2-7 to the DNA end suggests the J call may be wrong. Germline loops: CDR1 MNHEY, CDR2 SMNVEV (reference sequence). This CDR3 spans 13 amino acids. The CDR3, as DNA: TGTGCCAGCAGTTTGTATGGCAGTTACGAGCAGTACTTC. Translation gives CASSLYGSYEQYF.

This clonotype is termed medium-sized. The J gene is TRBJ2-3, the V gene TRBV27; TRBD2 matches 11 bases. Germline V gene data show CDR1 as MNHEY and CDR2 as SMNVEV (reference sequence). The CDR3 extends over 16 amino acids. V shed 5 bases, J shed 3 bases, and the junction held 7 bases outside the gene matches. The CDR3 sequence is CASSLTSGRWTDTQYF. In DNA form, the CDR3 reads TGTGCCAGCAGTCTCACTAGCGGGAGATGGACAGATACGCAGTATTTT.

The chain uses TRBV24-1 and TRBJ2-5, with 7 bases identical to TRBD2. J lost 4 bases, V lost 4 bases, and 8 bases had no gene match. The CDR3 runs 15 residues. Germline CDR1 reads KGHDR; CDR2 reads SFDVKD. The DNA of the CDR3 is TGTGCCACCAGTGAACCCCGGGAGGAGAGAGAGACCCAGTACTTC. It translates to CATSEPREERETQYF.

Many counts were recorded for this clonotype. V gene TRBV11-3 combines with J gene TRBJ2-1; possible D gene TRBD1, 6 bases. From germline, CDR1 is SGHNT and CDR2 YENEEA. Trimming removed 0 bases from V and 10 bases from J, with 16 bases in between. The length of the CDR3 is 15 residues. The CDR3 is CASSLDHTGTPEQFF. The DNA for the CDR3 is TGTGCCAGCAGCTTAGATCACACCGGGACACCGGAGCAGTTCTTC.

The chain has TRBV6-1 and TRBJ1-2; the D gene is possibly TRBD1 (5 bases). V shed 6 bases and J shed 7 bases, with 6 bases lying between them. Germline assignment: CDR1 MNHNS and CDR2 SASEGT. The CDR3 is 10 residues long. The CDR3 protein is CASRQGGYTF. The CDR3, as DNA: TGTGCCAGCAGGCAGGGTGGCTACACCTTC.

The rearrangement joins TRBV27 to TRBJ2-1; D possibly corresponds to TRBD2 (6 bases). The J call is uncertain, as TRBJ2-7 better fits the DNA end. Germline loops: CDR1 MNHEY, CDR2 SMNVEV (reference sequence). This CDR3 contains 15 residues. CDR3 region: CASSPPGGNSYEQYF. DNA for the CDR3: TGTGCCAGCAGTCCTCCCGGAGGGAACTCCTACGAGCAGTACTTC.

This clonotype showed up just a few times. This chain joins TRBV20-1 and TRBJ1-2; 10 bases agree with TRBD1. The CDR3 totals 15 residues. J gave up 4 bases and V 0 bases, and 5 bases lay outside the gene matches. The V gene's germline CDR1 is DFQATT and CDR2 SNEGSKA (reference sequence). This CDR3 is CSARDDRGLGYGYTF. CDR3 bases: TGCAGTGCTAGAGATGACAGGGGGCTGGGCTATGGCTACACCTTC.

With respect to this clonotype: One end of the junction fails to match germline, which may point to a read error. The V call is TRBV6-8, the J call TRBJ2-4; D possibly matches TRBD1 or TRBD2 (6 bases each). Germline CDR1 reads MNHGY; CDR2 reads SAAAGT. This CDR3 is 14 amino acids long. CDR3 residues: CGVRGQRAKNTQYF. The CDR3, as DNA: TGTGGCGTCCGGGGGCAGCGAGCCAAAAACACTCAGTACTTC.

Many counts were recorded for this clonotype. This rearrangement joins TRBV11-2 to TRBJ2-1; 7 bases align to TRBD1. The V and J ends lost 1 base and 5 bases, in that order; junction bases with no gene match: 5. Per germline, CDR1 SGHAT and CDR2 FQNNGV. This CDR3 region has 15 residues. The CDR3 reads CASSLGTGPHNEQFF. The CDR3 DNA reads as TGTGCCAGCAGCTTAGGGACAGGTCCTCACAATGAGCAGTTCTTC. Using reference TRBV11-2 and TRBJ2-1 for the parts outside the CDR3, the full variable domain is EAGVAQSPRYKIIEKRQSVAFWCNPISGHATLYWYQQILGQGPKLLIQFQNNGVVDDSQLPKDRFSAERLKGVDSTLKIQPAKLEDSAVYLCASSLGTGPHNEQFFGPGTRLTVL.

This rearrangement joins TRBV6-5 to TRBJ2-2; 8 bases line up with TRBD1. J gave up 5 bases and V 2 bases, and 4 bases lay outside the gene matches. The CDR3 loop spans 15 amino acids. Germline-derived CDR1 and CDR2 are MNHEY and SVGAGI. CDR3 in amino acids: CASSYRQGATGELFF. The CDR3, as DNA: TGTGCCAGCAGTTACCGGCAGGGGGCGACCGGGGAGCTGTTTTTT.

This clonotype was detected ten times or more. The gene calls are TRBV7-2 and TRBJ2-1; 12 bases are a match to TRBD2. The length of the CDR3 is 13 residues. Germline V CDR1 and CDR2: SGHTA, FQGNSA. V gave up 9 bases and J gave up 7 bases; unmatched junction bases: 4. The CDR3 sequence is CARMTSGRNEQFF. DNA for the CDR3: TGTGCCAGGATGACTAGCGGGAGAAATGAGCAGTTCTTC. The full variable domain, with the rest looked up from reference TRBV7-2 and TRBJ2-1, is GAGVSQSPSNKVTEKGKDVELRCDPISGHTALYWYRQSLGQGLEFLIYFQGNSAPDKSGLPSDRFSAERTGGSVSTLTIQRTQQEDSAVYLCARMTSGRNEQFFGPGTRLTVL.

This chain links TRBV6-1 with TRBJ2-5; 7 positions match TRBD1. The CDR3 covers 13 residues. Germline CDR1 MNHNS, CDR2 SASEGT. J was trimmed by 1 base and V by 9 bases; bases with no gene match: 5. The CDR3 region has the DNA TGTGCCAGTACGGGACAGTTCCAAGAGACCCAGTACTTC. Its translation: CASTGQFQETQYF.

CDR3 nucleotide sequence: TGTGCCAGCAGTGCGGGGCCGTGCGCCACAGATACGCAGTACTTC. Translating it yields CASSAGPCATDTQYF. The chain employs TRBV6-1 and TRBJ2-3; either TRBD1 or TRBD2 may fit D (5 bases each). The end of the DNA fits TRBJ2-7 better, so the J call may be wrong. This CDR3 is built from 15 residues. Germline assignment: CDR1 MNHNS and CDR2 SASEGT.

For this clonotype: Germline and junction disagree at one end, which may indicate a read error. This chain connects TRBV25-1 to TRBJ2-3, with 9 bases that match TRBD2. There are 16 residues in the CDR3. Germline CDR1 reads MGHDK; CDR2 reads SYGVNS. The CDR3, as DNA: TGTGCTTGCGGGGAGCGGGGGGCCCCTAGCACAGAGACCCAGTATTTC. Encoded protein: CACGERGAPSTETQYF.

Note on this clonotype: A much more abundant neighbour one base away suggests this may be a read error. The CDR3 ends on some other residue instead of the conserved phenylalanine or tryptophan, so this is likely a read error. This chain uses TRBV6-1 with TRBJ2-1; 8 nucleotides agree with TRBD2. The CDR3 covers 17 residues. Looked up from germline, CDR1 is MNHNS and CDR2 is SASEGT. The junction had 10 bases not matched to a gene; V was cut back by 6 bases and J by 0 bases. DNA for the CDR3: TGTGCCAGCAGGGGTGGAGCGGGGGCCAACTCCTACAATGAGCAGTTCTTA. Its protein is CASRGGAGANSYNEQFL.

The V gene is TRBV7-6, the J gene TRBJ2-1, with D perhaps given as TRBD1 or TRBD2 (5 bases each). The closer fit of TRBJ2-5 to the DNA end suggests the J call may be wrong. Germline V gene sequence: CDR1 SGHVS, CDR2 FNYEAQ. This CDR3 spans 17 amino acids. The DNA for the CDR3 is TGTGCCAGCAGCTCCGGAACCCCCGGGACCGTCCAAGAGACCCAGTACTTC. It yields the protein CASSSGTPGTVQETQYF.

This clonotype was counted only a few times. CDR3 in DNA: TGTGCCAGCAGTACGGGACTAGCCAGATCAGGACGCTACAATGAGCAGTTCTTC. Amino acids: CASSTGLARSGRYNEQFF. The J gene is TRBJ2-1, the V gene TRBV27, with 9 bases identical to TRBD2. The CDR3 consists of 18 residues. The germline CDR1 and CDR2 sequences are MNHEY and SMNVEV (reference sequence). With V trimmed by 5 bases and J by 3 bases, 14 bases remained unmatched.

The chain uses TRBV12-5 and TRBJ2-1, with 10 bases identical to TRBD2. This CDR3 is 16 amino acids long. Germline trimming cut 6 bases from V and 7 bases from J; bases unmatched to any gene: 12. From germline, CDR1 is LGHNT and CDR2 FRNRAP. As DNA, the CDR3 is TGTGCTAGTGGGATCTTAAGCGGGAGGGCCTTAAATGAGCAGTTCTTC. As protein: CASGILSGRALNEQFF.

This clonotype was counted between two and nine times. The CDR3 coding sequence is TGTGCCAGCAGTTACACCGACAGGGCCACTGAAGCTTTCTTT. This encodes CASSYTDRATEAFF. This sequence joins TRBV6-5 and TRBJ1-1; 7 nucleotides align to TRBD1. Looked up from germline, CDR1 is MNHEY and CDR2 is SVGAGI. V lost 2 bases to trimming and J lost 4 bases; unmatched junction nucleotides: 4. CDR3 size: 14 residues.

Only a few counts were recorded for this clonotype. The chain carries TRBV6-1 and TRBJ2-1, with 14 nucleotides matching TRBD2. The J call is doubtful: the DNA matches TRBJ2-5 better. This CDR3 has 15 amino acids. The germline CDR1 and CDR2 sequences are MNHNS and SASEGT. CDR3 protein: CASRRGTSGRETQYF. Here the CDR3 DNA reads TGTGCCAGCAGGAGGGGGACTAGCGGGAGAGAGACCCAGTACTTC.

The V and J genes are TRBV6-1 and TRBJ1-5; no clear D gene. The CDR3 is 12 amino acids. V lost 7 bases, J lost 0 bases, and 4 bases lay in between. CDR1 and CDR2 (germline): MNHNS, SASEGT. The CDR3 sequence: CASTNSNQPQHF. The CDR3 nucleotides read TGTGCCAGCACCAATAGCAATCAGCCCCAGCATTTT.

This clonotype was observed a few times. The chain uses TRBV6-1 and TRBJ1-2; 10 bases align to TRBD1. The CDR3 is 14 amino acids. Germline CDR1 is MNHNS and CDR2 is SASEGT. The junction had 4 bases not matched to a gene; V was cut back by 4 bases and J by 5 bases. The CDR3 DNA follows: TGTGCCAGCAGTGCGACAGGGGGCGCGTATGGCTACACCTTC. Translated, it gives CASSATGGAYGYTF.

The chain carries TRBV6-1 and TRBJ2-5; D is uncertain. CDR1 is MNHNS and CDR2 is SASEGT in the germline V gene. The CDR3 totals 12 residues. V dropped 3 bases and J dropped 3 bases, with 5 bases sitting between them. This CDR3 reads CASSDFEETQYF. Here the CDR3 DNA reads TGTGCCAGCAGTGATTTTGAAGAGACCCAGTACTTC.

Only a few counts were recorded for this clonotype. This chain connects TRBV6-4 to TRBJ2-1, with D possibly matching TRBD1 (5 bases). Trimming removed 8 bases at V and 4 bases at J, with 12 bases between. The CDR3 totals 13 residues. Germline-derived CDR1 and CDR2 are MRHNA and SNTAGT. The CDR3 coding sequence is TGTGCCAGCTCGCCAGGGTTTTACAATGAGCAGTTCTTC. Translation: CASSPGFYNEQFF.

Concerning this clonotype itself: The germline gene is not matched at one end of the junction; a read error may be the cause. The V call is TRBV6-1, the J call TRBJ2-4, with a possible D match to TRBD2 (6 bases). From germline, CDR1 is MNHNS and CDR2 SASEGT. The CDR3 covers 18 residues. The CDR3 DNA reads as TGTGCCAGCAGTCGCGGAGTCGCGGGGCTGTGTGGCACAAACATTCAGTACTTT. Its translation: CASSRGVAGLCGTNIQYF.

The sample holds many counts of this clonotype. The chain has TRBV6-1 and TRBJ2-1; 8 bases match TRBD2. Germline V gene lookup returns CDR1 MNHNS and CDR2 SASEGT. The CDR3 extends over 16 amino acids. V was pared by 6 bases and J by 4 bases, with 11 bases of the junction left unmatched. This CDR3 is CASSPENSGAYNEQFF. The DNA for the CDR3 is TGTGCCAGCAGCCCTGAAAATAGCGGGGCGTACAATGAGCAGTTCTTC.

This clonotype was recorded at least ten times. With a much larger clone just one base away, this may be a read error. The chain combines TRBV12-3 or TRBV12-4 with TRBJ2-1; 9 positions match TRBD2. The last part of the DNA fits TRBJ2-7 better; the J call may be wrong. The CDR3 is 13 residues long. The CDR3 nucleotides read TGTGCCAGTGCTGGCGGGAGGGACAATGAGCAGTACTTC. This translates into CASAGGRDNEQYF.